The 20 T cell receptor beta chains below were found in one sample sequenced in a study of spatial heterogeneity in lung cancer. General study results and limits: It was found that expanded intratumoral alpha and beta TCR counts tracked tumor mutation counts.

Their antigens are not known. Indicated time point: sample taken at primary tumor resection. TCRdb ran MiXCR on the 5' RACE reads and lists one entry per CDR3 protein. The top ten hold around 16% of the sample, which has 15,000 or so distinct CDR3 sequences, around 4.7% seen once. The specimen comprised lung tumor tissue, sampled at surgery. The receptors were gathered from a female donor with early-stage non-small cell lung cancer.

At least ten counts were recorded for this clonotype. The rearrangement uses TRBV6-1 and TRBJ2-5; D is possibly TRBD1 (5 bases). This CDR3 comprises 12 residues. Germline V gene lookup returns CDR1 MNHNS and CDR2 SASEGT. Trimming removed 6 bases from V and 5 bases from J, with 10 bases in between. Here the CDR3 reads CASSIRAETQYF. In DNA form, the CDR3 reads TGTGCCAGCAGCATCAGGGCGGAGACCCAGTACTTC.

This clonotype showed up many times. The chain has TRBV5-4 and TRBJ1-1; possible D gene TRBD1, 6 bases. Trimming shortened V by 4 bases and J by 11 bases, and 18 bases separated the two germline ends. The CDR3 totals 13 residues. Looked up from germline, CDR1 is SGHNT and CDR2 is YYREEE (reference sequence). CDR3 region: CASSGSLKGGAFF. The CDR3 DNA follows: TGTGCCAGCAGCGGGAGTTTAAAGGGGGGCGCTTTCTTT.

This clonotype was detected many times. Here the CDR3 reads CASSLAGYNQPQHF. The CDR3 nucleotides read TGTGCCAGCAGCTTGGCCGGATACAATCAGCCCCAGCATTTT. The chain carries TRBV5-6 and TRBJ1-5; D gene ambiguous. CDR1 SGHDT and CDR2 YYEEEE come from the germline V gene. Trimming shortened V by 0 bases and J by 3 bases, and 7 bases separated the two germline ends. CDR3 length equals 14 residues.

This clonotype was recorded many times. The chain couples TRBV12-3 or TRBV12-4 to TRBJ2-7, with a possible D match to TRBD2 (6 bases). Trimming pared 1 base from V and 0 bases from J, leaving 7 bases between. The CDR3 consists of 14 residues. CDR3 in amino acids: CASSLELASYEQYF. As DNA, the CDR3 is TGTGCCAGCAGTTTAGAACTAGCCTCCTACGAGCAGTACTTC.

This clonotype was observed at least ten times. V and J are TRBV5-1 and TRBJ2-7; D gene ambiguous. The CDR3 spans 14 residues. V was cut by 0 bases and J by 2 bases, with 9 bases left in between. Germline loops: CDR1 SGHRS, CDR2 YFSETQ. This chain's CDR3 is CASSLVVSPYEQYF. The CDR3 DNA sequence: TGCGCCAGCAGCTTGGTAGTTTCTCCCTACGAGCAGTACTTC. The variable domain in full, with the rest retrieved from reference TRBV5-1 and TRBJ2-7, is KAGVTQTPRYLIKTRGQQVTLSCSPISGHRSVSWYQQTPGQGLQFLFEYFSETQRNKGNFPGRFSGRQFSNSRSEMNVSTLELGDSALYLCASSLVVSPYEQYFGPGTRLTVT.

In its sample, this clonotype ranks as large. The rearrangement uses TRBV15 and TRBJ2-3; D possibly uses TRBD1 or TRBD2 (6 bases each). The V end was cut by 4 bases, the J end by 3 bases, with 17 bases between. The CDR3 loop spans 16 amino acids. Germline V gene lookup returns CDR1 LNHNV and CDR2 YYDKDF (reference sequence). The CDR3 DNA follows: TGTGCCACCAGCACCCAGAGAGTAGGGGGGACAGATACGCAGTATTTT. This encodes CATSTQRVGGTDTQYF.

This clonotype is medium-sized within its sample. This sequence joins TRBV6-1 and TRBJ1-1; D is unclear. There are 13 residues in the CDR3. Trimming removed 4 bases from V and 4 bases from J, with 10 bases in between. Germline V lookup: CDR1 MNHNS, CDR2 SASEGT. CDR3 sequence: CASSARGGTEAFF. The CDR3 DNA sequence: TGTGCCAGCAGTGCCCGGGGAGGCACTGAAGCTTTCTTT.

This clonotype was detected many times. This chain joins TRBV20-1 and TRBJ1-6; possible D gene TRBD1, 6 bases. Trimming left V 5 bases short and J 7 bases short, with 12 bases between. This CDR3 is 13 amino acids long. CDR1 is DFQATT and CDR2 is SNEGSKA in the germline V gene (reference sequence). The CDR3: CSAFTGRNSPLHF. DNA for the CDR3: TGCAGTGCTTTTACAGGGAGAAATTCACCCCTCCACTTT.

By proportion, this clonotype is medium-sized. The V and J genes are TRBV24-1 and TRBJ2-2; D gene unclear. V was clipped by 7 bases and J by 7 bases, with 12 bases between them. This CDR3 has 13 residues. Germline-derived CDR1 and CDR2 are KGHDR and SFDVKD. This CDR3 reads CATREYYGGELFF. DNA for the CDR3: TGTGCCACCAGAGAATACTATGGCGGGGAGCTGTTTTTT.

This clonotype was observed many times. J is TRBJ2-3 and V is TRBV12-3 or TRBV12-4; D is uncertain. The V end was cut by 6 bases, the J end by 4 bases, with 17 bases between. The CDR3 consists of 15 residues. The CDR3 here is CASSLSELASDTQYF. The CDR3 nucleotides read TGTGCCAGCAGCCTCAGTGAATTGGCCTCAGATACGCAGTATTTT.

This clonotype was counted many times. V is TRBV13 and J is TRBJ2-7; 8 nucleotides match TRBD2. The trim removed 0 bases at V and 3 bases at J, leaving 4 bases unmatched. The CDR3 has 15 residues. Germline loops: CDR1 PRHDT, CDR2 FYEKMQ (reference sequence). The CDR3 DNA reads TGTGCCAGCAGCTTAGGTGCCAGCGGGGGCTACGAGCAGTACTTC. It specifies CASSLGASGGYEQYF.

This clonotype was counted ten times or more. The genes are TRBV7-2 and TRBJ2-2; D call uncertain. The V end lost 1 base, the J end lost 0 bases, and 6 bases lay between the germline ends. CDR3 length equals 15 residues. Germline assignment: CDR1 SGHTA and CDR2 FQGNSA. In nucleotides, the CDR3 is TGTGCCAGCAGCTTAGGCTCTGCGAACACCGGGGAGCTGTTTTTT. Translation: CASSLGSANTGELFF.

The genes are TRBV14 and TRBJ2-1, with D possibly being TRBD2 (6 bases). In germline, CDR1 is SGHDN, CDR2 FVKESK. V was pared by 4 bases and J by 0 bases, with 13 bases between. The CDR3 runs 16 residues. CDR3 DNA: TGTGCCAGCAGCCGCCGGGACTCTAGCTCCTACAATGAGCAGTTCTTC. This gives the protein CASSRRDSSSYNEQFF.

There are many counts of this clonotype. This rearrangement joins TRBV7-2 to TRBJ2-5, with 8 bases aligning to TRBD1. Germline lookup yields CDR1 SGHTA and CDR2 FQGNSA. V shed 0 bases and J 2 bases; nucleotides not matched to a gene: 8. The CDR3 runs to 17 residues. CDR3 loop: CASSLAFAGGQQETQYF. CDR3 DNA: TGTGCCAGCAGCTTAGCGTTTGCAGGGGGCCAACAAGAGACCCAGTACTTC.

The sample holds many counts of this clonotype. This chain joins TRBV7-9 and TRBJ2-1; D ambiguous. CDR3 length: 12 amino acids. Germline V gene sequence: CDR1 SEHNR, CDR2 FQNEAQ (reference sequence). Deletions cut 4 bases from V and 12 bases from J, with 13 bases between. The CDR3 coding sequence is TGTGCCAGCAGCTCCCCGAGTGGGCGGCAGTTCTTC. Its protein product is CASSSPSGRQFF.

Ten or more counts support this clonotype. The chain combines TRBV6-6 with TRBJ2-6, with D maybe TRBD1 (6 bases). V dropped 0 bases and J dropped 5 bases, with 11 bases sitting between them. The CDR3 has 16 amino acids. Germline V gene data show CDR1 as MNHNY and CDR2 as SVGAGI (reference sequence). CDR3 nucleotides: TGTGCCAGCAGTTACTCGACAGGCCGGAGGGCCAACGTCCTGACTTTC. Its translation is CASSYSTGRRANVLTF.

This clonotype was seen only once. This chain connects TRBV4-2 to TRBJ2-2; 9 nucleotides line up with TRBD2. Germline V lookup: CDR1 LGHNA, CDR2 YNFKEQ. The CDR3 covers 16 residues. Trimming removed 0 bases from V and 6 bases from J; junction bases left unmatched: 5. Here the CDR3 reads CASSQDISGGAGELFF. The DNA for the CDR3 is TGTGCCAGCAGCCAAGATATTAGCGGGGGAGCCGGGGAGCTGTTTTTT.

By sample share, this clonotype is large. The chain carries TRBV6-2 or TRBV6-3 and TRBJ1-2; TRBD1 matches at 7 bases. The germline gives CDR1 MNHEY, CDR2 SVGEGT. V lost 6 bases, J lost 3 bases, and 10 bases stayed unmatched. The CDR3 covers 15 residues. The CDR3 sequence is CASSYHSGTDYGYTF. In nucleotides, the CDR3 is TGTGCCAGCAGCTATCATTCCGGGACAGACTATGGCTACACCTTC.

This clonotype was counted ten times or more. The rearrangement joins TRBV7-8 to TRBJ2-3; TRBD1 aligns across 10 bases. Germline CDR1 reads SGHVS; CDR2 reads FQNEAQ. The CDR3 consists of 15 residues. V was clipped by 8 bases and J by 7 bases; unmatched bases: 12. The CDR3 nucleotides are TGTGCCAGCCATAGGACAGGGACAGGGGATTATACGCAGTATTTT. It translates to CASHRTGTGDYTQYF.

This clonotype was recorded many times. The J gene is TRBJ2-2, the V gene TRBV6-5, with D unclear. Germline V gene data show CDR1 as MNHEY and CDR2 as SVGAGI. The CDR3 length is 13 residues. V lost 4 bases and J lost 4, with 7 bases in between. Written as DNA, the CDR3 is TGTGCCAGCAGTTCTCGGTTCACCGGGGAGCTGTTTTTT. As protein: CASSSRFTGELFF.